These 23 T cell receptor beta chains share one sample of origin, sequenced in a study of technical replicates of blood from a handful of donors. TCRdb's table, derived via immunoSEQ multiplex PCR, lists solely in-frame clones and lacks some. The sample includes just under 100,000 clones, 95% of them seen just once. Sequencing was done on a sample of T cells isolated from PBMCs. The receptors stem from a human donor in good health.

The gene calls are TRBV28 and TRBJ1-2; D gene uncertain. This CDR3 is built from 13 residues. Germline CDR1 is MDHEN and CDR2 is SYDVKM. V dropped 6 bases and J dropped 5 bases, with 13 bases sitting between them. The chain's CDR3 is CASRSIIGYGYTF. CDR3 coding DNA: TGTGCCAGCAGGAGTATTATCGGGTATGGCTACACCTTC.

The rearrangement links TRBV19 to TRBJ2-3; a possible D gene is TRBD1 (5 bases). V was shortened by 4 bases and J by 5 bases, with 19 bases between the two germline ends. The CDR3 runs 16 residues. CDR1 is LNHDA and CDR2 is SQIVND in the germline V gene (reference sequence). Here the CDR3 reads CASSTPDRAQGDTQYF. In DNA form, the CDR3 reads TGTGCCAGTAGTACACCCGACAGAGCCCAGGGAGATACGCAGTATTTT.

V gene TRBV7-6 combines with J gene TRBJ2-1; weak D call: TRBD1 (6 bases). Trimming pared 5 bases from V and 9 bases from J, leaving 11 bases between. Germline V gene sequence: CDR1 SGHVS, CDR2 FNYEAQ. The CDR3 contains 12 residues. The CDR3 region is CASSEQGIEQFF. The CDR3 coding sequence is TGTGCCAGCAGCGAACAGGGAATTGAGCAGTTCTTC.

This sequence joins TRBV18 and TRBJ2-1; TRBD2 matches at 14 bases. Germline CDR1 and CDR2: KGHSH and LQKENI. Germline trimming cut 4 bases from V and 1 base from J; bases unmatched to any gene: 6. This CDR3 is 18 amino acids long. The CDR3 DNA follows: TGTGCCAGCTCACTGGGACTAGCGGGAGTAGGGTCCTACAATGAGCAGTTCTTC. Protein product: CASSLGLAGVGSYNEQFF.

The chain combines TRBV5-1 with TRBJ2-2; TRBD2 matches 8 bases. The CDR3 runs to 17 residues. Looked up from germline, CDR1 is SGHRS and CDR2 is YFSETQ. The ends lost 1 base at V and 4 bases at J; junction bases unmatched: 9. In DNA, the CDR3 is TGCGCCAGCAGCTTGATCACCAGCGGGAGTTTCACCGGGGAGCTGTTTTTT. This gives the protein CASSLITSGSFTGELFF.

The chain couples TRBV28 to TRBJ2-3; TRBD2 matches 10 bases. V shed 6 bases, J shed 2 bases, and the junction held 5 bases outside the gene matches. Germline values: CDR1 MDHEN, CDR2 SYDVKM. The CDR3 spans 15 residues. The CDR3 loop is CASRRTSGPTDTQYF. The DNA of the CDR3 is TGTGCCAGCAGGAGGACTAGCGGTCCCACAGATACGCAGTATTTT.

This chain links TRBV5-5 with TRBJ1-1; 8 bases agree with TRBD1. The J segment lost 8 bases and the V segment lost 4 bases, leaving 16 bases of the junction unmatched. The CDR3 runs 16 residues. In germline, CDR1 is SGHKS, CDR2 YYEKEE (reference sequence). CDR3 DNA sequence: TGTGCCAGCAGCCTCATCCCCACCCAGGGGGCTTCGGAAGCTTTCTTT. Translated, it gives CASSLIPTQGASEAFF. Supplemented by reference TRBV5-5 and TRBJ1-1, the full variable domain reads DAGVTQSPTHLIKTRGQQVTLRCSPISGHKSVSWYQQVLGQGPQFIFQYYEKEERGRGNFPDRFSARQFPNYSSELNVNALLLGDSALYLCASSLIPTQGASEAFFGQGTRLTVV.

This rearrangement joins TRBV6-1 to TRBJ2-1; TRBD1 matches at 7 bases. The CDR3 is 13 amino acids. V was clipped by 7 bases and J by 6 bases; unmatched bases: 6. Germline V lookup: CDR1 MNHNS, CDR2 SASEGT. For the CDR3, the DNA is TGTGCCAGCATTCGGACAGGCGGCAATGAGCAGTTCTTC. This gives the protein CASIRTGGNEQFF.

This chain joins TRBV19 and TRBJ2-5, with 12 bases matching TRBD2. Per the germline V gene, CDR1 is LNHDA and CDR2 is SQIVND (reference sequence). This CDR3 is built from 17 residues. V trimming: 5 bases; J trimming: 4 bases; junction bases outside the gene matches: 11. The CDR3 coding sequence is TGTGCCAGTAGTCCCCGACTAGCGGGGGCCCCTGGAGAGACCCAGTACTTC. It codes for CASSPRLAGAPGETQYF.

This chain uses TRBV5-1 with TRBJ1-2; possibly TRBD1 for D (5 bases). From germline, CDR1 is SGHRS and CDR2 YFSETQ. The V end lost 4 bases, the J end lost 0 bases, and 19 bases lay between the germline ends. This CDR3 region has 17 residues. In nucleotides, the CDR3 is TGCGCCAGCAGCCCTTATGGGGCAGGTATCCCTAACTATGGCTACACCTTC. The encoded protein is CASSPYGAGIPNYGYTF.

V and J are TRBV28 and TRBJ2-7; D unclear. Trimming shortened V by 1 base and J by 12 bases, and 13 bases separated the two germline ends. Germline values: CDR1 MDHEN, CDR2 SYDVKM. The CDR3 extends over 12 amino acids. The CDR3 DNA reads TGTGCCAGCAGTTTATCAGGCCCCGTGGGGTACTTC. It yields the protein CASSLSGPVGYF. Full variable domain (rest looked up from reference TRBV28 and TRBJ2-7): DVKVTQSSRYLVKRTGEKVFLECVQDMDHENMFWYRQDPGLGLRLIYFSYDVKMKEKGDIPEGYSVSREKKERFSLILESASTNQTSMYLCASSLSGPVGYFGPGTRLTVT.

This sequence joins TRBV5-1 and TRBJ2-1, with 10 positions matching TRBD1. The germline V gene has CDR1 SGHRS and CDR2 YFSETQ. The V segment lost 3 bases and the J segment 7 bases; nucleotides outside the gene matches: 4. The CDR3 covers 14 residues. In DNA form, the CDR3 reads TGCGCCAGCAGCTCCCGGGACAGGGGAAATGAGCAGTTCTTC. Its translation: CASSSRDRGNEQFF.

The V and J genes are TRBV5-5 and TRBJ2-7; the D gene is possibly TRBD2 (5 bases). The V gene lost 4 bases and the J gene lost 4 bases, with 15 bases spanning the gap. Germline-derived CDR1 and CDR2 are SGHKS and YYEKEE (reference sequence). The CDR3 has 14 amino acids. CDR3 amino acids: CASSPPTGGYEQYF. The CDR3, as DNA: TGTGCCAGCAGCCCGCCGACCGGAGGTTACGAGCAGTACTTC. The whole variable domain, filled in from reference TRBV5-5 and TRBJ2-7, reads DAGVTQSPTHLIKTRGQQVTLRCSPISGHKSVSWYQQVLGQGPQFIFQYYEKEERGRGNFPDRFSARQFPNYSSELNVNALLLGDSALYLCASSPPTGGYEQYFGPGTRLTVT.

The chain has TRBV5-1 and TRBJ2-2, with D possibly being TRBD2 (6 bases). The CDR3 has 17 residues. Trimming cost V 0 bases and J 4 bases, with 16 bases left between them. Germline V gene sequence: CDR1 SGHRS, CDR2 YFSETQ. This CDR3 reads CASSLAGGYGGTGELFF. The CDR3 bases are TGCGCCAGCAGCTTGGCTGGGGGTTACGGGGGCACCGGGGAGCTGTTTTTT.

The rearrangement uses TRBV18 and TRBJ2-7; D is possibly TRBD1 (6 bases). V was trimmed by 4 bases and J by 6 bases, leaving 16 bases between them. Germline V gives CDR1 KGHSH, CDR2 LQKENI. This CDR3 has 14 residues. The chain's CDR3 is CASSREQGPREQYF. The CDR3 nucleotides are TGTGCCAGCTCACGAGAGCAGGGGCCCCGCGAGCAGTACTTC.

This chain joins TRBV10-2 and TRBJ1-2; D might be TRBD1 (5 bases). V lost 2 bases, J lost 4 bases, and 20 bases lay in between. The CDR3 contains 17 residues. The V gene's germline CDR1 is WSHSY and CDR2 SAAADI. Written as DNA, the CDR3 is TGCGCCAGCAGTGAGAGGGTGAACACAGGAGACCGCTATGGCTACACCTTC. It is translated as CASSERVNTGDRYGYTF.

Of note for this clone: Sequence at one end of the junction differs from germline and may be a read error. This rearrangement joins TRBV4-1 to TRBJ2-3; tentatively, D is TRBD1 (6 bases). In germline, CDR1 is MGHRA, CDR2 YSYEKL. This CDR3 has 14 residues. The CDR3 region is CASSQEETGPIGFF. The CDR3 coding sequence is TGCGCCAGCAGCCAGGAAGAGACAGGACCTATTGGGTTTTTT.

CDR3 amino acids: CASSLSAGIHHGYTF. The CDR3 coding sequence is TGTGCCAGCAGCTTATCGGCGGGGATTCATCATGGCTACACCTTC. This chain connects TRBV13 to TRBJ1-2; D is uncertain. V shed 2 bases and J shed 6 bases, with 16 bases lying between them. This CDR3 has 15 amino acids. Per germline, CDR1 PRHDT and CDR2 FYEKMQ (reference sequence).

The DNA of the CDR3 is TGTGCCAGCAGGGTTGGACAGTTTAACACTGAAGCTTTCTTT. Translating it yields CASRVGQFNTEAFF. The chain links TRBV6-1 to TRBJ1-1; TRBD1 is a possible D gene (6 bases). The CDR3 has 14 amino acids. The ends were cut back, 6 bases at V and 2 bases at J, with 13 bases in the middle. The germline V gene encodes CDR1 MNHNS and CDR2 SASEGT.

This clone was seen only a few times. The chain combines TRBV19 with TRBJ1-2, with 7 bases matching TRBD1. Per germline, CDR1 LNHDA and CDR2 SQIVND (reference sequence). This CDR3 comprises 13 residues. The V segment lost 2 bases and the J segment 12 bases; nucleotides outside the gene matches: 9. CDR3 amino acids: CASSIQDRKTHTF. Written as DNA, the CDR3 is TGTGCCAGTAGTATACAGGACAGGAAGACCCACACCTTC. Looking up the rest from reference TRBV19 and TRBJ1-2 gives the full variable domain: DGGITQSPKYLFRKEGQNVTLSCEQNLNHDAMYWYRQDPGQGLRLIYYSQIVNDFQKGDIAEGYSVSREKKESFPLTVTSAQKNPTAFYLCASSIQDRKTHTFGSGTRLTVV.

V is TRBV5-1 and J is TRBJ2-1, with a tentative D call TRBD2 (5 bases). Germline assignment: CDR1 SGHRS and CDR2 YFSETQ. The germline V and J ends were trimmed by 3 bases and 1 base, with 14 bases remaining between them. CDR3 size: 16 residues. CDR3 region: CASSSEEGGSYNEQFF. In DNA, the CDR3 is TGCGCCAGCAGCTCGGAAGAAGGAGGTTCCTACAATGAGCAGTTCTTC.

The J gene is TRBJ2-3, the V gene TRBV5-4; 7 nucleotides agree with TRBD1. Germline CDR1 reads SGHNT; CDR2 reads YYREEE (reference sequence). There are 15 residues in the CDR3. The ends lost 4 bases at V and 0 bases at J; junction bases unmatched: 5. CDR3 sequence: CASSKDRSSTDTQYF. For the CDR3, the DNA is TGTGCCAGCAGCAAGGACAGGTCCAGCACAGATACGCAGTATTTT.

CDR3 nucleotide sequence: TGTGCCAGTAGTGCGGGACCCCCTCGAGCCAATCAGCCCCAGCATTTT. Translation gives CASSAGPPRANQPQHF. The chain carries TRBV19 and TRBJ1-5; D possibly corresponds to TRBD1 (5 bases). V lost 5 bases and J 3 bases, leaving 17 bases between the germline ends. This CDR3 spans 16 amino acids. Germline CDR1 reads LNHDA; CDR2 reads SQIVND (reference sequence).